This TCR beta chain was sequenced for a study of cytomegalovirus exposure and HLA in healthy donors. The CDR3 covers 12 residues. V lost 1 base, J lost 5 bases, and 6 bases lay in between. The germline CDR1 and CDR2 sequences are SGDLS and YYNGEE. The PCR made use of 60 Vbeta and 13 Jbeta primers. Sequencing used immunoSEQ multiplex PCR; TCRdb keeps in-frame clones, though not all of them. Of some 150,000 clones in the sample, around 82% were seen once. V usage is TRBV9 and J usage is TRBJ2-5, with TRBD2 as a possible D gene (5 bases). Sequenced input: PBMCs. This TCR came from a woman aged 40 to 50 in good health and CMV-seropositive. CDR3 region: CASSVREETQYF. CDR3 nucleotide sequence: TGTGCCAGCAGCGTAAGGGAGGAGACCCAGTACTTC.